Shown below are 13 T cell receptor beta chains from a single sample sequenced in a study of cytomegalovirus exposure and HLA in healthy donors (dated by TCRdb to about 2017). The library relied on the immunoSEQ multiplex PCR assay. Not all clones reach the TCRdb copy of this immuneACCESS table, which keeps in-frame sequences only. Checked studies attribute under half of the gap to unresolved V genes and leave the rest unexplained. Within this sample are more than 150,000 clones, with roughly 80% of them counted one time only. The ten top clones hold under 7.5% of the sample. The sequencing input was PBMCs. The receptors derive from a young man in good health and CMV-seropositive.

The chain carries TRBV5-1 and TRBJ2-7; tentative D call: TRBD2 (5 bases). Trimming removed 0 bases at V and 2 bases at J, with 12 bases between. The CDR3 totals 15 residues. Germline lookup yields CDR1 SGHRS and CDR2 YFSETQ. CDR3 amino acids: CASSLDGGGPYEQYF. As DNA, the CDR3 is TGCGCCAGCAGCTTGGATGGCGGAGGCCCCTACGAGCAGTACTTC.

The chain couples TRBV28 to TRBJ2-7, with D unresolved. Germline lookup yields CDR1 MDHEN and CDR2 SYDVKM. The ends were cut back, 2 bases at V and 1 base at J, with 3 bases in the middle. This CDR3 spans 12 amino acids. The CDR3 reads CASSLISYEQYF. For the CDR3, the DNA is TGTGCCAGCAGTTTAATATCCTACGAGCAGTACTTC.

V is TRBV25-1 and J is TRBJ2-2; possibly TRBD2 for D (6 bases). From germline, CDR1 is MGHDK and CDR2 SYGVNS. This CDR3 has 15 residues. V was pared by 6 bases and J by 0 bases, with 11 bases between. The CDR3 protein is CASRGDSPNTGELFF. CDR3 DNA sequence: TGTGCCAGCAGGGGGGACTCCCCGAACACCGGGGAGCTGTTTTTT.

The CDR3 reads CASSDLEDTEAFF. The CDR3, as DNA: TGTGCCAGCAGTGATCTAGAGGACACTGAAGCTTTCTTT. The chain links TRBV6-1 to TRBJ1-1; no firm D call. Trimming pared 3 bases from V and 3 bases from J, leaving 8 bases between. This CDR3 has 13 amino acids. The germline V gene encodes CDR1 MNHNS and CDR2 SASEGT.

The V and J genes are TRBV7-2 and TRBJ1-4, with a tentative D call TRBD1 (5 bases). The CDR3 covers 14 residues. Trimming cost V 4 bases and J 5 bases, with 11 bases left between them. Germline V gene data show CDR1 as SGHTA and CDR2 as FQGNSA. The CDR3 DNA reads as TGTGCCAGCAGCTCCAGGGTGTTCAATGAAAAACTGTTTTTT. It translates to CASSSRVFNEKLFF.

The J gene is TRBJ2-7, the V gene TRBV9; maybe TRBD1 (6 bases). Germline CDR1 SGDLS, CDR2 YYNGEE. CDR3 size: 13 residues. V was pared by 3 bases and J by 3 bases, with 10 bases between. CDR3 in amino acids: CASSETQGYEQYF. In DNA, the CDR3 is TGTGCCAGCAGCGAAACACAGGGCTACGAGCAGTACTTC.

This sequence joins TRBV6-5 and TRBJ2-7; D might be TRBD1 (6 bases). The CDR3 consists of 13 residues. Trimming shortened V by 6 bases and J by 4 bases, and 13 bases separated the two germline ends. Germline-derived CDR1 and CDR2 are MNHEY and SVGAGI. The CDR3 loop reads CASSNAQGYEQYF. CDR3 DNA: TGTGCCAGCAGCAACGCCCAGGGGTACGAGCAGTACTTC.

The chain has TRBV15 and TRBJ2-1; D is unclear. Trimming took off 0 bases at V and 7 bases at J, with 16 bases between the two ends. CDR3 length: 16 residues. Germline V lookup: CDR1 LNHNV, CDR2 YYDKDF (reference sequence). The CDR3 region has the DNA TGTGCCACCAGCAGAGATCGCGCGGTCCCTGGGAATGAGCAGTTCTTC. As protein: CATSRDRAVPGNEQFF.

This chain connects TRBV9 to TRBJ2-3; no firm D call. The CDR3 is made up of 14 amino acids. The germline CDR1 and CDR2 sequences are SGDLS and YYNGEE. Trimming cost V 0 bases and J 0 bases, with 5 bases left between them. CDR3 amino acids: CASSVDSSTDTQYF. Here the CDR3 DNA reads TGTGCCAGCAGCGTAGACTCCAGCACAGATACGCAGTATTTT.

The CDR3 reads CASSPGTSGNEQFF. CDR3 DNA sequence: TGTGCCAGCAGCCCCGGGACTAGCGGGAATGAGCAGTTCTTC. The chain has TRBV7-3 and TRBJ2-1, with 12 bases matching TRBD2. V was pared by 5 bases and J by 7 bases, with 3 bases of the junction left unmatched. Per germline, CDR1 SGHTA and CDR2 FQGTGA. The CDR3 runs 14 residues.

The chain employs TRBV25-1 and TRBJ2-6; D gene unclear. The CDR3 spans 13 residues. Trimming stripped 7 bases from V and 2 bases from J, with 6 bases between. Germline assignment: CDR1 MGHDK and CDR2 SYGVNS. The CDR3 protein is CASTSPGANVLTF. CDR3 coding DNA: TGTGCCAGCACCTCCCCTGGGGCCAACGTCCTGACTTTC. Full variable domain (remainder filled in from reference TRBV25-1 and TRBJ2-6): EADIYQTPRYLVIGTGKKITLECSQTMGHDKMYWYQQDPGMELHLIHYSYGVNSTEKGDLSSESTVSRIRTEHFPLTLESARPSHTSQYLCASTSPGANVLTFGAGSRLTVL.

The J gene is TRBJ1-1, the V gene TRBV19; maybe TRBD1 (5 bases). In germline, CDR1 is LNHDA, CDR2 SQIVND (reference sequence). This CDR3 has 13 residues. Trimming left V 5 bases short and J 4 bases short, with 11 bases between. The DNA for the CDR3 is TGTGCCAGTAGTCCGGGGAGGGGCACTGAAGCTTTCTTT. Amino acids: CASSPGRGTEAFF.

This sequence joins TRBV4-2 and TRBJ2-7; possible D gene TRBD2, 5 bases. CDR1 LGHNA and CDR2 YNFKEQ come from the germline V gene. This CDR3 comprises 15 residues. The ends were cut back, 0 bases at V and 2 bases at J, with 11 bases in the middle. Written as DNA, the CDR3 is TGTGCCAGCAGCCAAGACTTGGAGCGGCCCTACGAGCAGTACTTC. This translates into CASSQDLERPYEQYF.